This T cell receptor (beta chain) was sequenced for a study of T cell changes during pregnancy in multiple sclerosis. TCRdb keeps only in-frame clones here, not all; method: immunoSEQ multiplex PCR. The repertoire includes roughly 65,000 clones, about 93% of them detected once, and approximately 1.5% sits in the top ten. J was trimmed by 0 bases and V by 1 base; bases with no gene match: 3. This CDR3 region has 15 residues. CDR1 SGHTA and CDR2 FQGNSA come from the germline V gene. The chain couples TRBV7-2 to TRBJ2-7, with 7 bases fitting TRBD1. The source was peripheral blood, collected in the third trimester of pregnancy. This TCR was sampled from a female donor in good health, enrolled as a control in a pregnancy study. The CDR3 DNA follows: TGTGCCAGCAGCTTAGGGACAGGCTACTCCTACGAGCAGTACTTC. As protein: CASSLGTGYSYEQYF.